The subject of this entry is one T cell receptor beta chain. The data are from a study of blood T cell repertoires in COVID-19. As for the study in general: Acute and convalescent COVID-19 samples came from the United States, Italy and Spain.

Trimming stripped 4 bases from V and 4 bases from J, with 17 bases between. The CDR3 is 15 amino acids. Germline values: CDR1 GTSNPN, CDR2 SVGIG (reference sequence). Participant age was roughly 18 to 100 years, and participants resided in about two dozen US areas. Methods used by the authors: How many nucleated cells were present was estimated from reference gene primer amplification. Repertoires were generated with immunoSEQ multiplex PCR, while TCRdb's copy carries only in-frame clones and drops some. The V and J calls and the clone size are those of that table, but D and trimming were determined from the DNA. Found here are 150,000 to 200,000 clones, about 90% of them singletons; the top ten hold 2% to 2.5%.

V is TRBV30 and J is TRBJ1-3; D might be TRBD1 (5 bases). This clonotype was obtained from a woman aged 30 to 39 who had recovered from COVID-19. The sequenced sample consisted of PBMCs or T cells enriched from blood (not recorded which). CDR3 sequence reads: CAWIRGTPEGNTIYF. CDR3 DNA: TGTGCCTGGATTCGCGGGACGCCAGAGGGAAACACCATATATTTT.